Each of the 9 T cell receptor beta chains below was sequenced from the same sample in a study of radiotherapy plus CTLA-4 blockade in lung cancer. TCRdb's table, derived via immunoSEQ multiplex PCR, lists solely in-frame clones and lacks some. The sample yields about 110,000 clones, about 80% seen once. Sequenced material: peripheral blood, taken from a patient treated with radiotherapy plus ipilimumab. Receptor source: a human donor with non-small cell lung cancer that progressed on radiotherapy plus ipilimumab. Some clones in this sample may be carry-over from other donors' samples.

The V and J genes are TRBV28 and TRBJ1-5; 7 bases line up with TRBD1. V lost 8 bases and J lost 2; bases outside the gene matches: 0. This CDR3 is built from 12 residues. The V gene's germline CDR1 is MDHEN and CDR2 SYDVKM. For the CDR3, the DNA is TGTGCCAGCCAGGGGGGCAATCAGCCCCAGCATTTT. Amino acid sequence: CASQGGNQPQHF.

In DNA form, the CDR3 reads TGTGCCAGCAGTTTCCAAAACCTGGGACGGACGAACACTGAAGCTTTCTTT. This codes for CASSFQNLGRTNTEAFF. The rearrangement links TRBV28 to TRBJ1-1; D might be TRBD1 (5 bases). CDR1 is MDHEN, CDR2 SYDVKM, per germline. The CDR3 sequence is 17 residues long. The V and J ends lost 3 bases and 1 base respectively, with 18 bases between them. The full variable domain, in which reference TRBV28 and TRBJ1-1 provide the parts outside the CDR3, is DVKVTQSSRYLVKRTGEKVFLECVQDMDHENMFWYRQDPGLGLRLIYFSYDVKMKEKGDIPEGYSVSREKKERFSLILESASTNQTSMYLCASSFQNLGRTNTEAFFGQGTRLTVV.

This sequence joins TRBV4-3 and TRBJ2-3; D tentatively reads TRBD1 or TRBD2 (7 bases each). There are 16 residues in the CDR3. Per germline, CDR1 LGHNA and CDR2 YSLEER. Between the trimmed V and J ends, which lost 0 bases and 5 bases, there was a span of 15 bases. The CDR3, as DNA: TGCGCCAGCAGCCAAGAGGGAGGGACAGCCTTAGATACGCAGTATTTT. Its translation is CASSQEGGTALDTQYF.

This clone was detected a few times. This chain connects TRBV19 to TRBJ2-2, with TRBD2 identical over 9 bases. The ends lost 3 bases at V and 2 bases at J; junction bases unmatched: 7. Germline V lookup: CDR1 LNHDA, CDR2 SQIVND (reference sequence). The CDR3 runs to 17 residues. CDR3 DNA sequence: TGTGCCAGTAGTATTTTTAGCGGGGGCCTTAACACCGGGGAGCTGTTTTTT. Its translation: CASSIFSGGLNTGELFF.

This clone was seen once. The V and J genes are TRBV15 and TRBJ1-5, with D hard to call. V lost 3 bases and J lost 11, with 11 bases in between. There are 12 residues in the CDR3. The germline V gene encodes CDR1 LNHNV and CDR2 YYDKDF (reference sequence). CDR3: CATSRPPLAQHF. The CDR3 DNA follows: TGTGCCACCAGCAGGCCCCCATTGGCCCAGCATTTT.

The chain couples TRBV5-1 to TRBJ2-1; 8 bases are shared with TRBD2. Germline values: CDR1 SGHRS, CDR2 YFSETQ. The V segment lost 0 bases and the J segment 3 bases; nucleotides outside the gene matches: 5. CDR3 length: 16 amino acids. CDR3 amino acids: CASSLDGSGDYNEQFF. The CDR3 bases are TGCGCCAGCAGCTTGGATGGTAGCGGGGACTACAATGAGCAGTTCTTC.

This chain joins TRBV6-4 and TRBJ2-2, with 10 bases matching TRBD1. The germline V gene has CDR1 MRHNA and CDR2 SNTAGT. The CDR3 is made up of 15 amino acids. V lost 4 bases and J lost 4; bases outside the gene matches: 3. DNA of the CDR3: TGTGCCAGCAGTGGACAGGGGGCGAGCACCGGGGAGCTGTTTTTT. This gives the protein CASSGQGASTGELFF.

This chain uses TRBV9 with TRBJ2-5, with TRBD2 matching 7 bases. The CDR3 consists of 14 residues. CDR1 and CDR2 (germline): SGDLS, YYNGEE. Trimming removed 3 bases from V and 2 bases from J; junction bases left unmatched: 4. In DNA, the CDR3 is TGTGCCAGCAGCGACCCGGGACTACAAGAGACCCAGTACTTC. Translated, it gives CASSDPGLQETQYF.

The V gene is TRBV6-5, the J gene TRBJ2-7, with TRBD2 identical over 7 bases. The CDR3 is 14 amino acids. In germline, CDR1 is MNHEY, CDR2 SVGAGI. V shed 4 bases and J 4 bases; nucleotides not matched to a gene: 7. The CDR3: CASSSPGLRYEQYF. As DNA, the CDR3 is TGTGCCAGCAGTTCACCGGGACTACGATACGAGCAGTACTTC.